Listed below are T cell receptor beta chains from one sample, sequenced in a study of blood T cell repertoires in COVID-19. Profiled with immunoSEQ multiplex PCR; TCRdb holds only in-frame clones, not every one. The sample shows 650,000 to 800,000 clones, 90% of them seen only once. Specimen: peripheral blood. The origin of the receptors is a woman younger than 35 with acute or convalescent COVID-19. Each CDR3 is given with its conserved first and last residue. D genes are given only for firm matches. Rows may omit the clone size; those that give it use once, few, many or a size class.

v_gene: TRBV5-5; abundance: NA; d_gene: NA; j_gene: TRBJ1-1; CDR3aa: CASSLAAALNTEAFF; CDR3nt: TGTGCCAGCAGCTTGGCGGCGGCCCTGAACACTGAAGCTTTCTTT
v_gene: TRBV6-5; abundance: NA; d_gene: NA; j_gene: TRBJ1-2; CDR3aa: CASPSSDYGYTF; CDR3nt: TGTGCCAGTCCCTCTTCGGACTATGGCTACACCTTC
v_gene: TRBV5-1; abundance: NA; d_gene: NA; j_gene: TRBJ1-2; CDR3aa: CASSFDTNRGNYGYTF; CDR3nt: TGCGCCAGCAGCTTCGACACTAACCGGGGAAACTATGGCTACACCTTC
v_gene: TRBV9; abundance: NA; d_gene: TRBD1; j_gene: TRBJ2-7; CDR3aa: CASSVDRGGYEQYF; CDR3nt: TGTGCCAGCAGCGTCGACAGGGGTGGTTACGAGCAGTACTTC
v_gene: TRBV29-1; abundance: NA; d_gene: NA; j_gene: TRBJ2-3; CDR3aa: CSVQGDSADTQYF; CDR3nt: TGCAGCGTTCAAGGAGATTCCGCAGATACGCAGTATTTT
v_gene: TRBV5-1; abundance: NA; d_gene: TRBD1; j_gene: TRBJ2-4; CDR3aa: CASSWEPGQGNIQYF; CDR3nt: TGCGCCAGCAGCTGGGAACCGGGACAGGGGAACATTCAGTACTTC
v_gene: TRBV24-1; abundance: NA; d_gene: NA; j_gene: TRBJ1-2; CDR3aa: CATWDLGQGYTF; CDR3nt: TGTGCCACCTGGGACCTCGGACAGGGCTACACCTTC
v_gene: TRBV25-1; abundance: few; d_gene: NA; j_gene: TRBJ1-4; CDR3aa: CASSESGKGEKLFF; CDR3nt: TGTGCCAGCAGTGAATCGGGGAAAGGTGAAAAACTGTTTTTT
v_gene: TRBV6-5; abundance: NA; d_gene: NA; j_gene: TRBJ1-2; CDR3aa: CASSRTYREWYGYTF; CDR3nt: TGTGCCAGCAGTCGAACATACAGGGAATGGTATGGCTACACCTTC
v_gene: TRBV12-3/TRBV12-4; abundance: NA; d_gene: NA; j_gene: TRBJ1-1; CDR3aa: CASSLPSNTEAFF; CDR3nt: TGTGCCAGCAGTCTACCCTCGAACACTGAAGCTTTCTTT
v_gene: TRBV5-1; abundance: once; d_gene: NA; j_gene: TRBJ1-2; CDR3aa: CASSPLNYGYTF; CDR3nt: TGCGCCAGCAGCCCCCTTAACTATGGCTACACCTTC
v_gene: TRBV11-2; abundance: NA; d_gene: TRBD1; j_gene: TRBJ1-4; CDR3aa: CASSPTGGSYEKLFF; CDR3nt: TGTGCCAGCAGCCCCACAGGGGGCAGTTATGAAAAACTGTTTTTT
v_gene: TRBV3-1/TRBV3-2; abundance: NA; d_gene: TRBD1; j_gene: TRBJ2-7; CDR3aa: CASSQPGQGVYEQYF; CDR3nt: TGTGCCAGCAGCCAACCCGGACAGGGGGTCTACGAGCAGTACTTC
v_gene: TRBV19; abundance: NA; d_gene: TRBD1; j_gene: TRBJ1-1; CDR3aa: CASSPRQGYPAEAFF; CDR3nt: TGTGCCAGTAGTCCCCGACAGGGATACCCCGCTGAAGCTTTCTTT
v_gene: TRBV6-5; abundance: NA; d_gene: TRBD1; j_gene: TRBJ1-4; CDR3aa: CASSRGRVMEKLFF; CDR3nt: TGTGCCAGCTCAAGGGGGCGGGTAATGGAAAAACTGTTTTTT
v_gene: TRBV14; abundance: once; d_gene: NA; j_gene: TRBJ1-2; CDR3aa: CASSAYRIDLTYGYTF; CDR3nt: TGTGCCAGCAGCGCTTACAGGATAGACCTGACCTATGGCTACACCTTC
v_gene: TRBV27; abundance: NA; d_gene: NA; j_gene: TRBJ1-1; CDR3aa: CASRGALGQPNTEAFF; CDR3nt: TGTGCCAGCAGGGGGGCTCTGGGGCAGCCAAACACTGAAGCTTTCTTT
v_gene: TRBV6-5; abundance: NA; d_gene: NA; j_gene: TRBJ1-5; CDR3aa: CASSYSRGGRQPQHF; CDR3nt: TGTGCCAGCAGTTACTCAAGGGGGGGCAGGCAGCCCCAGCATTTT
v_gene: TRBV28; abundance: NA; d_gene: TRBD1; j_gene: TRBJ1-2; CDR3aa: CASSPQDRSYGYTF; CDR3nt: TGTGCCAGCTCCCCTCAGGACAGGAGTTATGGCTACACCTTC
v_gene: TRBV10-3; abundance: NA; d_gene: TRBD1; j_gene: TRBJ1-4; CDR3aa: CAIRGQGATNEKLFF; CDR3nt: TGTGCCATCAGGGGACAGGGTGCAACTAATGAAAAACTGTTTTTT
v_gene: TRBV6-4; abundance: NA; d_gene: TRBD2; j_gene: TRBJ2-7; CDR3aa: CASSDGLGYEQYF; CDR3nt: TGTGCCAGCAGTGACGGACTAGGCTACGAGCAGTACTTC
v_gene: TRBV4-3; abundance: NA; d_gene: TRBD2; j_gene: TRBJ2-1; CDR3aa: CASSQGWRGANYNEQFF; CDR3nt: TGCGCCAGCAGCCAAGGATGGCGGGGGGCCAACTACAATGAGCAGTTCTTC
v_gene: TRBV6-5; abundance: NA; d_gene: TRBD1; j_gene: TRBJ1-3; CDR3aa: CASSLGQGAIGNTIYF; CDR3nt: TGTGCCAGCAGTTTAGGACAGGGGGCTATTGGAAACACCATATATTTT
v_gene: TRBV14; abundance: NA; d_gene: NA; j_gene: TRBJ1-3; CDR3aa: CASSPTPLYSGNTIYF; CDR3nt: TGTGCCAGCAGCCCTACCCCGCTCTACTCTGGAAACACCATATATTTT
v_gene: TRBV30; abundance: once; d_gene: NA; j_gene: TRBJ1-6; CDR3aa: CAWSASKVYNSPLHF; CDR3nt: TGTGCCTGGAGTGCTTCTAAAGTCTATAATTCACCCCTCCACTTT
v_gene: TRBV3-1/TRBV3-2; abundance: NA; d_gene: NA; j_gene: TRBJ1-1; CDR3aa: CASAGGRRTEAFF; CDR3nt: TGTGCCAGCGCCGGGGGGCGCCGGACTGAAGCTTTCTTT
v_gene: TRBV25-1; abundance: NA; d_gene: NA; j_gene: TRBJ2-3; CDR3aa: CASSDPNTDTQYF; CDR3nt: TGTGCCAGCAGTGACCCAAACACAGATACGCAGTATTTT
v_gene: TRBV9; abundance: once; d_gene: TRBD2; j_gene: TRBJ2-2; CDR3aa: CASSSPGGPTGELFF; CDR3nt: TGTGCCAGCAGCTCCCCGGGGGGGCCCACCGGGGAGCTGTTTTTT
v_gene: TRBV3-1/TRBV3-2; abundance: NA; d_gene: TRBD1; j_gene: TRBJ2-2; CDR3aa: CASSQGTGIRAGELFF; CDR3nt: TGTGCCAGCAGCCAAGGGACAGGGATAAGAGCCGGGGAGCTGTTTTTT
v_gene: TRBV28; abundance: NA; d_gene: TRBD1; j_gene: TRBJ1-2; CDR3aa: CASSETTGVNYGYTF; CDR3nt: TGTGCCAGCAGTGAGACGACAGGGGTAAACTATGGCTACACCTTC
v_gene: TRBV9; abundance: NA; d_gene: TRBD2; j_gene: TRBJ2-3; CDR3aa: CASSGPSGETTDTQYF; CDR3nt: TGTGCCAGCAGCGGCCCTAGCGGGGAGACCACAGATACGCAGTATTTT
v_gene: TRBV27; abundance: NA; d_gene: NA; j_gene: TRBJ2-1; CDR3aa: CASSPTDYNEQFF; CDR3nt: TGTGCCAGCAGTCCTACCGACTACAATGAGCAGTTCTTC
v_gene: TRBV11-2; abundance: NA; d_gene: NA; j_gene: TRBJ2-2; CDR3aa: CASSTTGELFF; CDR3nt: TGTGCCAGCAGCACTACCGGGGAGCTGTTTTTT
v_gene: TRBV7-8; abundance: NA; d_gene: NA; j_gene: TRBJ1-1; CDR3aa: CASSSTENTEAFF; CDR3nt: TGTGCCAGCAGCTCCACAGAGAACACTGAAGCTTTCTTT
v_gene: TRBV18; abundance: NA; d_gene: TRBD1; j_gene: TRBJ1-1; CDR3aa: CASSPTHSTGGSDRNTEAFF; CDR3nt: TGTGCCAGCTCACCGACTCACTCGACAGGGGGCTCGGACCGAAACACTGAAGCTTTCTTT
v_gene: TRBV6-2/TRBV6-3; abundance: once; d_gene: NA; j_gene: TRBJ2-7; CDR3aa: CASSLREVEQYF; CDR3nt: TGTGCCAGCAGCCTCCGCGAGGTCGAGCAGTACTTC
v_gene: TRBV6-6; abundance: NA; d_gene: NA; j_gene: TRBJ1-5; CDR3aa: CASSYKGSYSNQPQHF; CDR3nt: TGTGCCAGCAGTTACAAGGGGTCCTATAGCAATCAGCCCCAGCATTTT
v_gene: TRBV7-3; abundance: NA; d_gene: NA; j_gene: TRBJ1-5; CDR3aa: CASSLKGDQPQHF; CDR3nt: TGTGCCAGCAGCTTAAAGGGGGATCAGCCCCAGCATTTT
v_gene: TRBV15; abundance: NA; d_gene: TRBD1; j_gene: TRBJ2-7; CDR3aa: CATRDRASYEQYF; CDR3nt: TGTGCCACCAGGGACAGGGCCAGCTACGAGCAGTACTTC
v_gene: TRBV5-1; abundance: once; d_gene: TRBD1; j_gene: TRBJ1-1; CDR3aa: CASRQGQGDTEAFF; CDR3nt: TGCGCCAGCAGACAGGGACAGGGAGACACTGAAGCTTTCTTT
v_gene: TRBV7-9; abundance: NA; d_gene: TRBD1; j_gene: TRBJ1-1; CDR3aa: CASIPQGAGWDTEAFF; CDR3nt: TGTGCCAGCATCCCACAGGGGGCGGGGTGGGACACTGAAGCTTTCTTT
v_gene: TRBV12-5; abundance: NA; d_gene: TRBD1; j_gene: TRBJ1-6; CDR3aa: CASGLSPKGQGGSPLHF; CDR3nt: TGTGCTAGTGGTTTGTCACCCAAAGGACAGGGGGGATCACCCCTCCACTTT
v_gene: TRBV5-5; abundance: once; d_gene: NA; j_gene: TRBJ1-5; CDR3aa: CASSLGAGDQPQHF; CDR3nt: TGTGCCAGCAGCTTAGGGGCAGGGGATCAGCCCCAGCATTTT
v_gene: TRBV7-9; abundance: NA; d_gene: NA; j_gene: TRBJ1-1; CDR3aa: CASSSDRSLNTEAFF; CDR3nt: TGTGCCAGCAGCTCTGACAGGTCTCTGAACACTGAAGCTTTCTTT
v_gene: TRBV7-9; abundance: once; d_gene: NA; j_gene: TRBJ2-1; CDR3aa: CASSLRREGKGRNEQFF; CDR3nt: TGTGCCAGCAGCTTACGCAGGGAAGGGAAGGGGCGCAATGAGCAGTTCTTC
v_gene: TRBV27; abundance: NA; d_gene: TRBD1; j_gene: TRBJ1-1; CDR3aa: CASSSAGGNPEAFF; CDR3nt: TGTGCCAGCAGTTCGGCAGGGGGCAACCCTGAAGCTTTCTTT
v_gene: TRBV4-2; abundance: NA; d_gene: NA; j_gene: TRBJ2-1; CDR3aa: CASSQEGLLDNEQFF; CDR3nt: TGTGCCAGCAGCCAAGAGGGACTTTTGGACAATGAGCAGTTCTTC
v_gene: TRBV19; abundance: NA; d_gene: NA; j_gene: TRBJ1-1; CDR3aa: CASSMGPTEAFF; CDR3nt: TGTGCCAGTAGTATGGGCCCCACTGAAGCTTTCTTT
v_gene: TRBV11-3; abundance: NA; d_gene: NA; j_gene: TRBJ1-2; CDR3aa: CASSLRGGAGYTF; CDR3nt: TGTGCCAGCAGCTTAAGGGGGGGCGCCGGCTACACCTTC
v_gene: TRBV7-2; abundance: NA; d_gene: TRBD1; j_gene: TRBJ1-3; CDR3aa: CASSYLRGPGNTIYF; CDR3nt: TGTGCCAGCAGCTACCTCAGGGGGCCTGGAAACACCATATATTTT
v_gene: TRBV30; abundance: NA; d_gene: TRBD1; j_gene: TRBJ2-4; CDR3aa: CAWSVNFFGGQTPKNIQYF; CDR3nt: TGTGCCTGGAGTGTGAATTTTTTTGGGGGACAGACACCCAAAAACATTCAGTACTTC
v_gene: TRBV4-3; abundance: NA; d_gene: TRBD1; j_gene: TRBJ2-4; CDR3aa: CASSQETGVTIQYF; CDR3nt: TGCGCCAGCAGCCAAGAAACAGGGGTGACCATTCAGTACTTC
v_gene: TRBV4-3; abundance: NA; d_gene: TRBD1; j_gene: TRBJ2-3; CDR3aa: CASSQETGVSADTQYF; CDR3nt: TGCGCCAGCAGCCAAGAGACAGGGGTCTCGGCAGATACGCAGTATTTT
v_gene: TRBV7-7; abundance: NA; d_gene: TRBD2; j_gene: TRBJ2-1; CDR3aa: CASSLVAGASYNEQFF; CDR3nt: TGTGCCAGCAGCTTAGTAGCGGGGGCCTCCTACAATGAGCAGTTCTTC
v_gene: TRBV19; abundance: once; d_gene: NA; j_gene: TRBJ1-1; CDR3aa: CASRGAENTEAFF; CDR3nt: TGTGCCAGTAGGGGGGCCGAGAACACTGAAGCTTTCTTT
v_gene: TRBV2; abundance: once; d_gene: NA; j_gene: TRBJ1-2; CDR3aa: CASTREGGSGYTF; CDR3nt: TGTGCCAGCACCCGGGAGGGCGGGAGCGGCTACACCTTC